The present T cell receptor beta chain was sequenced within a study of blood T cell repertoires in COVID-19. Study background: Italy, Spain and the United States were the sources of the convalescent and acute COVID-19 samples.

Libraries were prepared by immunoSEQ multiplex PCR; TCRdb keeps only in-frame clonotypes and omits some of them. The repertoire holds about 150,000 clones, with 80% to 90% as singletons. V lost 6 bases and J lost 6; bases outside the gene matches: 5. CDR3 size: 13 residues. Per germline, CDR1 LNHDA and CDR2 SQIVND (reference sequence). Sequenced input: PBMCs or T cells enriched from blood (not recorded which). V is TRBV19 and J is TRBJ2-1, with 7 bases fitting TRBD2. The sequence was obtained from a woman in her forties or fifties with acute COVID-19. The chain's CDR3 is CASRGTNINEQFF. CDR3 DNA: TGTGCCAGTAGAGGGACTAACATCAATGAGCAGTTCTTC. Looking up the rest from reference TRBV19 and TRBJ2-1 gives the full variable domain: DGGITQSPKYLFRKEGQNVTLSCEQNLNHDAMYWYRQDPGQGLRLIYYSQIVNDFQKGDIAEGYSVSREKKESFPLTVTSAQKNPTAFYLCASRGTNINEQFFGPGTRLTVL.